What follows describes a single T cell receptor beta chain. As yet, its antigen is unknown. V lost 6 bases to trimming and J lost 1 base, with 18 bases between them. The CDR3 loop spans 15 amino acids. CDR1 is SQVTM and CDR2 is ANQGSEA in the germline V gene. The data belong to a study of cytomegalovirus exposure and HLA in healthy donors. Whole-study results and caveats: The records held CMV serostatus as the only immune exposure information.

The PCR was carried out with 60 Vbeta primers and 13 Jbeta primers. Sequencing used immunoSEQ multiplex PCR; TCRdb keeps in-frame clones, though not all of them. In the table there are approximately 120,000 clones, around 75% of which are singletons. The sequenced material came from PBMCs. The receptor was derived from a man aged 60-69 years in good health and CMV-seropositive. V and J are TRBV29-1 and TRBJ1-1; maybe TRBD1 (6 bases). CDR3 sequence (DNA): TGCAGCGTGGTGGGCACCACAGGGACGAACACTGAAGCTTTCTTT. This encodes CSVVGTTGTNTEAFF.